The 18 T cell receptor beta chains reported below all come from one sample, sequenced in a study of PD-1 blockade in classical Hodgkin lymphoma. TCRdb keeps only in-frame clones here, not all; method: immunoSEQ multiplex PCR. The repertoire holds fewer than 35,000 clones, with roughly four fifths as singletons. Time point here: cycle 4 day 1 (C4D1), after five to seven weeks of nivolumab. Every one of the patients relapsed after autologous stem cell transplantation (brentuximab vedotin exposure was variable). CD4+ T cells were purified from thawed PBMCs by magnetic negative selection. The sample was CD4+ T cells from blood, taken before the fourth cycle of nivolumab. The source of these receptors is a human donor with classical Hodgkin lymphoma.

The rearrangement joins TRBV5-4 to TRBJ2-7; 8 nucleotides line up with TRBD1. This CDR3 has 14 amino acids. Germline V CDR1 and CDR2: SGHNT, YYREEE (reference sequence). V was clipped by 3 bases and J by 4 bases; unmatched bases: 6. For the CDR3, the DNA is TGTGCCAGCAGCTCCTCAGGGGGCGATTACGAGCAGTACTTC. Translating gives CASSSSGGDYEQYF.

This sequence joins TRBV5-1 and TRBJ1-4, with TRBD1 matching over 8 bases. The CDR3 is 14 residues long. From germline, CDR1 is SGHRS and CDR2 YFSETQ. Trimming cost V 1 base and J 5 bases; bases outside gene matches: 1. The CDR3 bases are TGCGCCAGCAGCTTGTGGACAGGGAATGAAAAACTGTTTTTT. Encoded protein: CASSLWTGNEKLFF.

V is TRBV6-6 and J is TRBJ2-7, with D perhaps assigned TRBD1 or TRBD2 (5 bases each). The germline V gene has CDR1 MNHNY and CDR2 SVGAGI (reference sequence). The CDR3 has 14 residues. Deletions cut 2 bases from V and 3 bases from J, with 11 bases between. CDR3 sequence reads: CASSYLRGLYEQYF. CDR3 sequence (DNA): TGTGCCAGCAGTTACCTCCGGGGCCTCTACGAGCAGTACTTC.

This chain uses TRBV7-3 with TRBJ2-5, with 7 bases fitting TRBD1. V dropped 5 bases and J dropped 5; count of bases not matched to a gene: 8. The CDR3 length is 14 residues. Germline V gene data show CDR1 as SGHTA and CDR2 as FQGTGA. Here the CDR3 reads CASSRQGRKETQYF. In nucleotides, the CDR3 is TGTGCCAGCAGCCGACAGGGAAGGAAGGAGACCCAGTACTTC.

The V call is TRBV30, the J call TRBJ1-2, with TRBD1 matching over 9 bases. The CDR3 is 13 amino acids. Germline V lookup: CDR1 GTSNPN, CDR2 SVGIG (reference sequence). The ends lost 5 bases at V and 2 bases at J; junction bases unmatched: 3. This CDR3 reads CAWVDRGNYGYTF. For the CDR3, the DNA is TGTGCCTGGGTGGACAGGGGCAACTATGGCTACACCTTC.

J is TRBJ1-5 and V is TRBV30; D is unresolved. The CDR3 totals 13 residues. Germline loops: CDR1 GTSNPN, CDR2 SVGIG (reference sequence). V was shortened by 0 bases and J by 4 bases, with 7 bases between the two germline ends. Here the CDR3 reads CAWSVLENQPQHF. The CDR3 coding sequence is TGTGCCTGGAGTGTACTAGAGAATCAGCCCCAGCATTTT.

The chain couples TRBV4-2 to TRBJ2-3, with 11 bases that match TRBD2. CDR1 is LGHNA and CDR2 is YNFKEQ in the germline V gene. J lost 3 bases, V lost 0 bases, and 2 bases had no gene match. The CDR3 sequence is 16 residues long. For the CDR3, the DNA is TGTGCCAGCAGCCAAGATATAGCGGGGGGGACAGATACGCAGTATTTT. Protein product: CASSQDIAGGTDTQYF.

V and J are TRBV10-3 and TRBJ2-7; perhaps TRBD1 as D (5 bases). Between the trimmed V and J ends, which lost 7 bases and 0 bases, there was a span of 13 bases. The CDR3 spans 14 residues. Germline assignment: CDR1 ENHRY and CDR2 SYGVKD. The CDR3 DNA reads as TGTGCCATCATGCAGGGCCAGAACTCCTACGAGCAGTACTTC. Translated, it gives CAIMQGQNSYEQYF.

This clone was found once. The chain is built from TRBV5-4 and TRBJ2-3, with D perhaps TRBD2 (6 bases). CDR1 and CDR2 from the germline V gene are SGHNT and YYREEE (reference sequence). The ends were cut back, 0 bases at V and 10 bases at J, with 12 bases in the middle. The CDR3 covers 13 residues. The CDR3 DNA follows: TGTGCCAGCAGCTTGGATCCCCGCGGGGCGCAGTATTTT. The encoded protein is CASSLDPRGAQYF.

This clone was seen once. This chain connects TRBV30 to TRBJ1-5; D gene unclear. The CDR3 is 12 amino acids. Germline CDR1 GTSNPN, CDR2 SVGIG (reference sequence). V was pared by 5 bases and J by 6 bases, with 11 bases between. CDR3 sequence (DNA): TGTGCCTGGGCTACGGAATTTCAGCCCCAGCATTTT. It translates to CAWATEFQPQHF.

The chain recombines TRBV6-1 with TRBJ2-4, with D hard to call. This CDR3 has 14 amino acids. The V gene's germline CDR1 is MNHNS and CDR2 SASEGT. V was shortened by 7 bases and J by 1 base, with 11 bases between the two germline ends. CDR3 in DNA: TGTGCCAGCAACCTTGAGTACGCCAAAAACATTCAGTACTTC. Protein product: CASNLEYAKNIQYF.

The V and J genes are TRBV6-6 and TRBJ2-7; 15 positions match TRBD2. The trim removed 7 bases at V and 2 bases at J, leaving 3 bases unmatched. In germline, CDR1 is MNHNY, CDR2 SVGAGI (reference sequence). This CDR3 has 15 residues. CDR3 DNA sequence: TGTGCCAGCAACGGACTAGCGGGGGGGACCTACGAGCAGTACTTC. The encoded protein is CASNGLAGGTYEQYF.

The rearrangement uses TRBV30 and TRBJ1-3; 8 nucleotides agree with TRBD1. Germline CDR1 and CDR2: GTSNPN and SVGIG (reference sequence). V was clipped by 3 bases and J by 4 bases; unmatched bases: 5. The CDR3 totals 14 residues. The DNA for the CDR3 is TGTGCCTGGAGCCTAAGGGACAGGGGAAACACCATATATTTT. Encoded protein: CAWSLRDRGNTIYF.

The rearrangement joins TRBV6-4 to TRBJ1-1; no clear D gene. V was cut by 2 bases and J by 1 base, with 8 bases left in between. CDR3 length equals 14 residues. Germline CDR1 and CDR2: MRHNA and SNTAGT. The CDR3 reads CASSDPDRNTEAFF. CDR3 bases: TGTGCCAGCAGTGACCCGGACCGGAACACTGAAGCTTTCTTT.

This clone was detected only once. The chain recombines TRBV19 with TRBJ1-5; unclear D gene. The V end lost 5 bases, the J end lost 0 bases, and 8 bases lay between the germline ends. CDR3 size: 14 residues. Per the germline V gene, CDR1 is LNHDA and CDR2 is SQIVND (reference sequence). DNA of the CDR3: TGTGCCAGTAGTGGGGTTAATAGCAATCAGCCCCAGCATTTT. This sequence encodes CASSGVNSNQPQHF.

V and J are TRBV29-1 and TRBJ1-2; TRBD1 agrees at 7 bases. V shed 7 bases, J shed 3 bases, and the junction held 8 bases outside the gene matches. The CDR3 loop spans 13 amino acids. Germline V gene sequence: CDR1 SQVTM, CDR2 ANQGSEA. CDR3 nucleotide sequence: TGCAGCGCTTCCATAGGGGGCGACTATGGCTACACCTTC. Protein: CSASIGGDYGYTF.

V and J are TRBV30 and TRBJ1-5; D perhaps matches TRBD1 (5 bases). V was pared by 0 bases and J by 4 bases, with 13 bases between. The germline gives CDR1 GTSNPN, CDR2 SVGIG (reference sequence). This CDR3 has 15 residues. The CDR3 here is CAWSVWDGGNQPQHF. For the CDR3, the DNA is TGTGCCTGGAGTGTATGGGACGGAGGAAATCAGCCCCAGCATTTT. The full variable domain, its missing parts supplied by reference TRBV30 and TRBJ1-5, is SQTIHQWPATLVQPVGSPLSLECTVEGTSNPNLYWYRQAAGRGLQLLFYSVGIGQISSEVPQNLSASRPQDRQFILSSKKLLLSDSGFYLCAWSVWDGGNQPQHFGDGTRLSIL.

The chain combines TRBV29-1 with TRBJ2-5; D is perhaps TRBD1 (5 bases). Trimming cost V 5 bases and J 5 bases, with 15 bases left between them. This CDR3 region has 13 residues. Germline V lookup: CDR1 SQVTM, CDR2 ANQGSEA. The CDR3, as DNA: TGCAGCGTTCCGACTTGGGCAGGGGAGACCCAGTACTTC. Its protein product is CSVPTWAGETQYF.